This is a list of T cell receptor beta chains from one sample in a study of multiple sclerosis patients with progressive multifocal leukoencephalopathy. The assay was immunoSEQ multiplex PCR, and TCRdb's table has in-frame clones only and misses some. The data contain around 25,000 clones, approximately 90% of them singletons. The sequencing here drew on PBMCs, taken from a patient treated with natalizumab. The receptors were gathered from a man aged 25 to 40 with multiple sclerosis. Both conserved end residues are part of each CDR3. Fields, in order: J gene, CDR3 length, D gene, clone size, V gene, CDR3 protein, CDR3 DNA. D genes are given only for firm matches. Clone size is not always given. Where it is, it says once, few, many or a class for expanded clones.

J gene: TRBJ1-3
CDR3 length: 12
D gene: -
clone size: -
V gene: TRBV5-8
CDR3 protein: CASSLTPVEVNF
CDR3 DNA: TGTGCCAGCAGCTTGACACCGGTGGAGGTGAATTTT

J gene: TRBJ2-4
CDR3 length: 15
D gene: -
clone size: -
V gene: TRBV19
CDR3 protein: CASSIGVLAKNIQYF
CDR3 DNA: TGTGCCAGTAGTATAGGGGTACTAGCCAAAAACATTCAGTACTTC

J gene: TRBJ2-3
CDR3 length: 14
D gene: TRBD1
clone size: -
V gene: TRBV7-9
CDR3 protein: CASSAGTGRDTQYF
CDR3 DNA: TGTGCCAGCAGCGCTGGGACAGGGAGAGATACGCAGTATTTT

J gene: TRBJ2-2
CDR3 length: 16
D gene: TRBD2
clone size: -
V gene: TRBV5-1
CDR3 protein: CASSLGLAANTGELFF
CDR3 DNA: TGCGCCAGCAGCTTGGGACTAGCGGCGAACACCGGGGAGCTGTTTTTT

J gene: TRBJ2-3
CDR3 length: 14
D gene: -
clone size: -
V gene: TRBV6-4
CDR3 protein: CASSASGSTDTQYF
CDR3 DNA: TGTGCCAGCAGCGCCTCCGGGAGCACAGATACGCAGTATTTT

J gene: TRBJ2-4
CDR3 length: 15
D gene: -
clone size: -
V gene: TRBV11-3
CDR3 protein: CASSLDRTTKNIQYF
CDR3 DNA: TGTGCCAGCAGCTTAGATAGGACCACCAAAAACATTCAGTACTTC

J gene: TRBJ2-2
CDR3 length: 13
D gene: -
clone size: -
V gene: TRBV19
CDR3 protein: CASSGDGYGELFF
CDR3 DNA: TGTGCCAGTAGTGGGGACGGATACGGGGAGCTGTTTTTT

J gene: TRBJ2-2
CDR3 length: 14
D gene: -
clone size: -
V gene: TRBV27
CDR3 protein: CASSPDSLGGELFF
CDR3 DNA: TGTGCCAGCAGCCCGGACAGCCTCGGCGGGGAGCTGTTTTTT

J gene: TRBJ2-2
CDR3 length: 13
D gene: -
clone size: -
V gene: TRBV7-9
CDR3 protein: CASSPWRTGELFF
CDR3 DNA: TGTGCCAGCAGCCCCTGGAGGACCGGGGAGCTGTTTTTT

J gene: TRBJ1-5
CDR3 length: 14
D gene: -
clone size: -
V gene: TRBV11-2
CDR3 protein: CASSLDLLNQPQHF
CDR3 DNA: TGTGCCAGCAGCTTAGATCTCCTCAATCAGCCCCAGCATTTT

J gene: TRBJ2-2
CDR3 length: 15
D gene: TRBD2
clone size: -
V gene: TRBV6-1
CDR3 protein: CASSESGGDTGELFF
CDR3 DNA: TGTGCCAGCAGTGAATCGGGGGGGGACACCGGGGAGCTGTTTTTT

J gene: TRBJ2-7
CDR3 length: 14
D gene: -
clone size: few
V gene: TRBV27
CDR3 protein: CASSFSGTTYEQYF
CDR3 DNA: TGTGCCAGCAGTTTTTCCGGGACCACTTACGAGCAGTACTTC

J gene: TRBJ2-2
CDR3 length: 15
D gene: -
clone size: -
V gene: TRBV7-2
CDR3 protein: CASSLRGQDTGELFF
CDR3 DNA: TGTGCCAGCAGCTTGAGAGGGCAGGATACCGGGGAGCTGTTTTTT

J gene: TRBJ1-1
CDR3 length: 14
D gene: TRBD1
clone size: -
V gene: TRBV6-5
CDR3 protein: CASSFRGEGTEAFF
CDR3 DNA: TGTGCCAGCAGTTTCAGGGGGGAAGGTACTGAAGCTTTCTTT

J gene: TRBJ2-7
CDR3 length: 13
D gene: TRBD1
clone size: -
V gene: TRBV7-9
CDR3 protein: CASSLGQGLEQYF
CDR3 DNA: TGTGCCAGCAGCCTGGGACAGGGGCTCGAGCAGTACTTC

J gene: TRBJ2-1
CDR3 length: 15
D gene: -
clone size: -
V gene: TRBV7-2
CDR3 protein: CASSFWRGKYNEQFF
CDR3 DNA: TGTGCCAGCAGCTTCTGGAGGGGGAAATACAATGAGCAGTTCTTC

J gene: TRBJ2-2
CDR3 length: 16
D gene: TRBD2
clone size: -
V gene: TRBV9
CDR3 protein: CASSTGLAGVAGELFF
CDR3 DNA: TGTGCCAGCAGCACGGGACTAGCGGGAGTCGCCGGGGAGCTGTTTTTT

J gene: TRBJ2-2
CDR3 length: 16
D gene: TRBD1
clone size: few
V gene: TRBV5-1
CDR3 protein: CASSLDPGQHTGELFF
CDR3 DNA: TGCGCCAGCAGCTTGGATCCGGGACAGCACACCGGGGAGCTGTTTTTT

J gene: TRBJ2-3
CDR3 length: 13
D gene: TRBD2
clone size: -
V gene: TRBV29-1
CDR3 protein: CSLNRLAADTQYF
CDR3 DNA: TGCAGCCTTAACCGGCTAGCGGCAGATACGCAGTATTTT

J gene: TRBJ2-5
CDR3 length: 13
D gene: TRBD2
clone size: -
V gene: TRBV6-5
CDR3 protein: CASLAGGEETQYF
CDR3 DNA: TGTGCCAGCCTAGCGGGAGGCGAAGAGACCCAGTACTTC

J gene: TRBJ2-2
CDR3 length: 16
D gene: -
clone size: -
V gene: TRBV7-9
CDR3 protein: CASSSGPGIDTGELFF
CDR3 DNA: TGTGCCAGCAGCTCCGGACCAGGGATCGACACCGGGGAGCTGTTTTTT

J gene: TRBJ1-2
CDR3 length: 14
D gene: -
clone size: -
V gene: TRBV2
CDR3 protein: CASSQTLDVYGYTF
CDR3 DNA: TGTGCCAGCAGTCAGACACTCGACGTTTATGGCTACACCTTC

J gene: TRBJ2-7
CDR3 length: 16
D gene: TRBD2
clone size: -
V gene: TRBV4-1
CDR3 protein: CASSPKRTSGTYEQYF
CDR3 DNA: TGCGCCAGCAGCCCCAAAAGGACTAGCGGGACGTACGAGCAGTACTTC

J gene: TRBJ2-7
CDR3 length: 14
D gene: -
clone size: -
V gene: TRBV18
CDR3 protein: CASSPKGPGYEQYF
CDR3 DNA: TGTGCCAGCTCACCAAAAGGGCCCGGCTACGAGCAGTACTTC

J gene: TRBJ2-7
CDR3 length: 11
D gene: -
clone size: -
V gene: TRBV29-1
CDR3 protein: CSARAGYEQYF
CDR3 DNA: TGCAGCGCTCGAGCTGGGTACGAGCAGTACTTC

J gene: TRBJ2-7
CDR3 length: 17
D gene: TRBD1
clone size: few
V gene: TRBV19
CDR3 protein: CASSSTGHPTPFYEQYF
CDR3 DNA: TGTGCCAGTAGTTCGACAGGGCATCCAACCCCCTTCTACGAGCAGTACTTC

J gene: TRBJ2-6
CDR3 length: 18
D gene: -
clone size: -
V gene: TRBV7-6
CDR3 protein: CASSLFPSTGSGANVLTF
CDR3 DNA: TGTGCCAGCAGCTTATTCCCATCGACAGGCTCTGGGGCCAACGTCCTGACTTTC

J gene: TRBJ1-5
CDR3 length: 12
D gene: -
clone size: -
V gene: TRBV6-5
CDR3 protein: CASSYSKRPQHF
CDR3 DNA: TGTGCCAGCAGTTACTCGAAAAGGCCCCAGCATTTT

J gene: TRBJ2-3
CDR3 length: 11
D gene: -
clone size: once
V gene: TRBV7-2
CDR3 protein: CASSLGANQYF
CDR3 DNA: TGTGCCAGCAGCTTAGGGGCAAACCAGTATTTT

J gene: TRBJ2-3
CDR3 length: 11
D gene: -
clone size: -
V gene: TRBV29-1
CDR3 protein: CSVQGTDTQYF
CDR3 DNA: TGCAGCGTTCAGGGGACAGATACGCAGTATTTT

J gene: TRBJ2-5
CDR3 length: 15
D gene: -
clone size: -
V gene: TRBV5-6
CDR3 protein: CASSLSGIGEETQYF
CDR3 DNA: TGTGCCAGCAGCTTATCAGGGATTGGGGAAGAGACCCAGTACTTC

J gene: TRBJ2-3
CDR3 length: 15
D gene: TRBD2
clone size: -
V gene: TRBV9
CDR3 protein: CASSVLAGETDTQYF
CDR3 DNA: TGTGCCAGCAGCGTACTCGCGGGAGAGACAGATACGCAGTATTTT

J gene: TRBJ2-3
CDR3 length: 17
D gene: -
clone size: -
V gene: TRBV14
CDR3 protein: CASSQLRQGLMTDTQYF
CDR3 DNA: TGTGCCAGCAGCCAACTCCGGCAGGGGCTAATGACAGATACGCAGTATTTT

J gene: TRBJ2-6
CDR3 length: 16
D gene: -
clone size: -
V gene: TRBV27
CDR3 protein: CASSLLRSSGANVLTF
CDR3 DNA: TGTGCCAGCAGTTTACTGAGGTCCTCTGGGGCCAACGTCCTGACTTTC

J gene: TRBJ1-5
CDR3 length: 12
D gene: -
clone size: -
V gene: TRBV13
CDR3 protein: CASSLRAQNQHF
CDR3 DNA: TGTGCCAGCAGCTTACGGGCGCAGAACCAGCATTTT

J gene: TRBJ1-5
CDR3 length: 17
D gene: -
clone size: -
V gene: TRBV2
CDR3 protein: CAISQAPPYRSNQPQHF
CDR3 DNA: TGTGCCATCAGTCAAGCGCCCCCGTATCGAAGCAATCAGCCCCAGCATTTT

J gene: TRBJ2-1
CDR3 length: 14
D gene: -
clone size: -
V gene: TRBV7-3
CDR3 protein: CASSLTTDYNEQFF
CDR3 DNA: TGTGCCAGCAGCTTAACTACAGATTACAATGAGCAGTTCTTC

J gene: TRBJ2-3
CDR3 length: 18
D gene: TRBD2
clone size: -
V gene: TRBV7-9
CDR3 protein: CASSLRRGLAGEADTQYF
CDR3 DNA: TGTGCCAGCAGCTTACGGAGGGGACTAGCGGGAGAGGCAGATACGCAGTATTTT

J gene: TRBJ1-5
CDR3 length: 15
D gene: -
clone size: -
V gene: TRBV19
CDR3 protein: CASSRQTTSNQPQHF
CDR3 DNA: TGTGCCAGTAGTAGACAAACCACTAGCAATCAGCCCCAGCATTTT

J gene: TRBJ2-3
CDR3 length: 14
D gene: -
clone size: -
V gene: TRBV13
CDR3 protein: CASSFGLTTDTQYF
CDR3 DNA: TGTGCCAGCAGCTTTGGACTTACGACAGATACGCAGTATTTT

J gene: TRBJ1-1
CDR3 length: 13
D gene: -
clone size: once
V gene: TRBV19
CDR3 protein: CASSTVMNTEAFF
CDR3 DNA: TGTGCCAGTAGTACAGTTATGAACACTGAAGCTTTCTTT

J gene: TRBJ1-2
CDR3 length: 15
D gene: -
clone size: few
V gene: TRBV19
CDR3 protein: CASSIPASRVGGYTF
CDR3 DNA: TGTGCCAGTAGTATCCCCGCGTCACGAGTAGGTGGCTACACCTTC

J gene: TRBJ1-1
CDR3 length: 13
D gene: -
clone size: -
V gene: TRBV18
CDR3 protein: CASSPTGNTEAFF
CDR3 DNA: TGTGCCAGCTCACCAACAGGGAACACTGAAGCTTTCTTT

J gene: TRBJ1-1
CDR3 length: 11
D gene: -
clone size: -
V gene: TRBV6-4
CDR3 protein: CASSVNTEAFF
CDR3 DNA: TGTGCCAGCAGCGTGAACACTGAAGCTTTCTTT

J gene: TRBJ1-6
CDR3 length: 15
D gene: -
clone size: -
V gene: TRBV7-9
CDR3 protein: CASTKFVRGPSPLHF
CDR3 DNA: TGTGCCAGCACCAAATTTGTCCGCGGTCCCTCACCCCTCCACTTT

J gene: TRBJ1-2
CDR3 length: 8
D gene: -
clone size: -
V gene: TRBV4-3
CDR3 protein: CASSLDTF
CDR3 DNA: TGCGCCAGCAGCCTCGACACCTTC

J gene: TRBJ2-7
CDR3 length: 12
D gene: -
clone size: -
V gene: TRBV27
CDR3 protein: CASSRRGYEQYF
CDR3 DNA: TGTGCCAGCAGCCGCAGGGGTTACGAGCAGTACTTC

J gene: TRBJ2-3
CDR3 length: 14
D gene: -
clone size: -
V gene: TRBV7-2
CDR3 protein: CASSLVEGTDTQYF
CDR3 DNA: TGTGCCAGCAGCTTAGTGGAGGGCACAGATACGCAGTATTTT

J gene: TRBJ2-3
CDR3 length: 15
D gene: -
clone size: -
V gene: TRBV5-1
CDR3 protein: CASSPENVAADTQYF
CDR3 DNA: TGCGCCAGCAGCCCGGAGAATGTAGCGGCAGATACGCAGTATTTT

J gene: TRBJ1-6
CDR3 length: 14
D gene: -
clone size: -
V gene: TRBV30
CDR3 protein: CAWIREGYNSPLHF
CDR3 DNA: TGTGCCTGGATTAGGGAAGGTTATAATTCACCCCTCCACTTT

J gene: TRBJ1-1
CDR3 length: 15
D gene: -
clone size: -
V gene: TRBV23-1
CDR3 protein: CASSQPPGLNTEAFF
CDR3 DNA: TGCGCCAGCAGTCAACCTCCGGGACTGAACACTGAAGCTTTCTTT

J gene: TRBJ2-2
CDR3 length: 15
D gene: -
clone size: once
V gene: TRBV13
CDR3 protein: CASSPPGGQWGELFF
CDR3 DNA: TGTGCCAGCAGCCCTCCCGGCGGTCAGTGGGGGGAGCTGTTTTTT

J gene: TRBJ2-1
CDR3 length: 18
D gene: -
clone size: -
V gene: TRBV4-1
CDR3 protein: CASSQKSSGWGTYNEQFF
CDR3 DNA: TGCGCCAGCAGCCAAAAATCGAGCGGATGGGGGACCTACAATGAGCAGTTCTTC

J gene: TRBJ2-7
CDR3 length: 17
D gene: TRBD1
clone size: -
V gene: TRBV15
CDR3 protein: CATSRDRGRGRSYEQYF
CDR3 DNA: TGTGCCACCAGCAGGGATAGGGGCAGGGGGCGCTCCTACGAGCAGTACTTC

J gene: TRBJ2-1
CDR3 length: 16
D gene: TRBD2
clone size: -
V gene: TRBV9
CDR3 protein: CASSVTTSGRNNEQFF
CDR3 DNA: TGTGCCAGCAGCGTTACAACTAGCGGGCGTAACAATGAGCAGTTCTTC

J gene: TRBJ1-4
CDR3 length: 13
D gene: -
clone size: -
V gene: TRBV18
CDR3 protein: CASRGLLDEKLFF
CDR3 DNA: TGTGCCAGCCGGGGACTCTTAGATGAAAAACTGTTTTTT

J gene: TRBJ2-3
CDR3 length: 14
D gene: -
clone size: -
V gene: TRBV9
CDR3 protein: CATGGGHTTDTQYF
CDR3 DNA: TGTGCCACCGGAGGAGGACACACCACAGATACGCAGTATTTT

J gene: TRBJ2-1
CDR3 length: 16
D gene: TRBD2
clone size: few
V gene: TRBV4-3
CDR3 protein: CASSQDRGGGYNEQFF
CDR3 DNA: TGCGCCAGCAGCCAAGATCGGGGGGGTGGGTACAATGAGCAGTTCTTC